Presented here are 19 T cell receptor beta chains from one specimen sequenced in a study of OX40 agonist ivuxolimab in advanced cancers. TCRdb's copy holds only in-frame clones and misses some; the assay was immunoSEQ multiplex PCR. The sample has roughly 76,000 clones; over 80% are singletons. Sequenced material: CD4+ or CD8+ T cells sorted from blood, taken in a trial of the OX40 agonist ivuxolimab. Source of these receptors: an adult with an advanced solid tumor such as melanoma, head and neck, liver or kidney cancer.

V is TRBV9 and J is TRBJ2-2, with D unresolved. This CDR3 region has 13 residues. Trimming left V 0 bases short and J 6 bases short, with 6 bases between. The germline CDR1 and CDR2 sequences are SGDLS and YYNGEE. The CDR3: CASSVDRAGELFF. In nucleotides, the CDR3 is TGTGCCAGCAGCGTAGATAGAGCCGGGGAGCTGTTTTTT.

As DNA, the CDR3 is TGTGCCAGTAGTCCACAGACTAGCGGGAGGGGGGAGACCCAGTACTTC. Protein: CASSPQTSGRGETQYF. The chain has TRBV19 and TRBJ2-5, with 14 positions matching TRBD2. The junction had 7 bases not matched to a gene; V was cut back by 5 bases and J by 5 bases. This CDR3 region has 16 residues. Germline V gives CDR1 LNHDA, CDR2 SQIVND (reference sequence).

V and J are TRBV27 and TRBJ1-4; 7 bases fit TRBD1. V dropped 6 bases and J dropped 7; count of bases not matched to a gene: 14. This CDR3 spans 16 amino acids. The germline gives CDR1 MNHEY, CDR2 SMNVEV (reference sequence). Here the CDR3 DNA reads TGTGCCAGCAGCCTTCGTATGACAGGGTTGGGTGAAAAACTGTTTTTT. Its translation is CASSLRMTGLGEKLFF.

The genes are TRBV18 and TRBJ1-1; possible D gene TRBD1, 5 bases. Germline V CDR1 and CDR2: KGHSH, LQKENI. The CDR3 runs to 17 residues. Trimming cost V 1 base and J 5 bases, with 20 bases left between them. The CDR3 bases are TGTGCCAGCTCACCACGTCTGGCTGGGGGGGGAGGGACTGAAGCTTTCTTT. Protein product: CASSPRLAGGGGTEAFF.

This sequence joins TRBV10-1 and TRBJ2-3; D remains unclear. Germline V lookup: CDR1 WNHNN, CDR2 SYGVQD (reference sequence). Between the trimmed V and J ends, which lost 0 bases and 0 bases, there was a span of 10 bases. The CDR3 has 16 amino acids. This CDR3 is CASSESLSTSTDTQYF. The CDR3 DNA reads TGCGCCAGCAGTGAGTCGCTATCTACTAGCACAGATACGCAGTATTTT.

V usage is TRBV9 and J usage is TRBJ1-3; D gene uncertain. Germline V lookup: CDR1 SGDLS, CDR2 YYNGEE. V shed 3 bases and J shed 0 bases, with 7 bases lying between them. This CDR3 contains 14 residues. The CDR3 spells CASSAESSGNTIYF. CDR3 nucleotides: TGTGCCAGCAGCGCAGAGAGCTCTGGAAACACCATATATTTT.

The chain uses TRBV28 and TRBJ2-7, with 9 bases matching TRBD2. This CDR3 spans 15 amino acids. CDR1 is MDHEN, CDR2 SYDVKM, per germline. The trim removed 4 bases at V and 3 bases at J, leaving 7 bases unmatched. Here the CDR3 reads CASSSSSGIYYEQYF. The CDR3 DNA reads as TGTGCCAGCAGTTCATCTAGCGGGATCTACTACGAGCAGTACTTC. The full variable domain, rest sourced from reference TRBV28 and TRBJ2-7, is DVKVTQSSRYLVKRTGEKVFLECVQDMDHENMFWYRQDPGLGLRLIYFSYDVKMKEKGDIPEGYSVSREKKERFSLILESASTNQTSMYLCASSSSSGIYYEQYFGPGTRLTVT.

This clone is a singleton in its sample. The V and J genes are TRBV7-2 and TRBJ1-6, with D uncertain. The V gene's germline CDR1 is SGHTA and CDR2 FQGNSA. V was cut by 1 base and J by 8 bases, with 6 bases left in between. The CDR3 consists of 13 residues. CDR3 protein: CASSLVSHSPLHF. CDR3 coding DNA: TGTGCCAGCAGCTTAGTTTCCCATTCACCCCTCCACTTT.

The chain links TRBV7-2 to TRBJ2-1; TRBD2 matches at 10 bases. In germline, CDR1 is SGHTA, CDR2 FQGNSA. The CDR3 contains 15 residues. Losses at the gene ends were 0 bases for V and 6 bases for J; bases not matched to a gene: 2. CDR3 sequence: CASSLASGGANEQFF. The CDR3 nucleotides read TGTGCCAGCAGCTTAGCAAGCGGGGGGGCCAATGAGCAGTTCTTC.

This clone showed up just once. CDR3 sequence (DNA): TGTGCCAGCAGCCCAGTAGCGGGACCCGACCGGTGGTTCTTC. Translating it yields CASSPVAGPDRWFF. The chain recombines TRBV7-6 with TRBJ2-1; TRBD2 matches at 8 bases. V shed 5 bases and J 15 bases; nucleotides not matched to a gene: 15. This CDR3 region has 14 residues. Germline assignment: CDR1 SGHVS and CDR2 FNYEAQ. Drawing the rest from reference TRBV7-6 and TRBJ2-1, the complete variable domain is GAGVSQSPRYKVTKRGQDVALRCDPISGHVSLYWYRQALGQGPEFLTYFNYEAQQDKSGLPNDRFSAERPEGSISTLTIQRTEQRDSAMYRCASSPVAGPDRWFFGPGTRLTVL.

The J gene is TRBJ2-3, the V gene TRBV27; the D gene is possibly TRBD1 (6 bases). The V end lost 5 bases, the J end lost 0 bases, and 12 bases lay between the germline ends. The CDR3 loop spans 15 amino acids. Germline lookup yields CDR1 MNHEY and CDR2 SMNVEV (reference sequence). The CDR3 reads CASSTPGHSTDTQYF. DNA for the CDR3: TGTGCCAGCAGTACACCGGGACATAGCACAGATACGCAGTATTTT.

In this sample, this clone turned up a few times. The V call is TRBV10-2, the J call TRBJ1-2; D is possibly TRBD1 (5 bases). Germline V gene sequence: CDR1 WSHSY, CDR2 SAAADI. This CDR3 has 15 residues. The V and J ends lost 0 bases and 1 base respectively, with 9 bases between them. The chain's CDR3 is CASSESGLYNYGYTF. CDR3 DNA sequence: TGCGCCAGCAGTGAGTCGGGGCTTTATAACTATGGCTACACCTTC.

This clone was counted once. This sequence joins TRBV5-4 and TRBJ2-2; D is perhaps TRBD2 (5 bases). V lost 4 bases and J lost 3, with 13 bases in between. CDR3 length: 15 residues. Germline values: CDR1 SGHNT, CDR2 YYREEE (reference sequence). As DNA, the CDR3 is TGTGCCAGCAGCCAGTCTAGCCCCTACACCGGGGAGCTGTTTTTT. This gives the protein CASSQSSPYTGELFF. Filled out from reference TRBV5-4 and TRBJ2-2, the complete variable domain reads ETGVTQSPTHLIKTRGQQVTLRCSSQSGHNTVSWYQQALGQGPQFIFQYYREEENGRGNFPPRFSGLQFPNYSSELNVNALELDDSALYLCASSQSSPYTGELFFGEGSRLTVL.

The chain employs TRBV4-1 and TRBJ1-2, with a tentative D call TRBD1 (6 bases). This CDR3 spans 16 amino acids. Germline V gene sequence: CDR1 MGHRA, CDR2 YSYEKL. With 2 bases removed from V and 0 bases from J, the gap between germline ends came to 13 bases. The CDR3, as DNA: TGCGCCAGCAGCCAAAGGGGGAGAAGATCTAACTATGGCTACACCTTC. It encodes CASSQRGRRSNYGYTF.

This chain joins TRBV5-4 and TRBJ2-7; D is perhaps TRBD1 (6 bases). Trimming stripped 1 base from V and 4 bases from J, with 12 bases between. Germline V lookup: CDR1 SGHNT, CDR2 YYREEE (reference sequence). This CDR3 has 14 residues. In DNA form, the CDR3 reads TGTGCCAGCAGCTTGTGGGACACCTTTTACGAGCAGTACTTC. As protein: CASSLWDTFYEQYF.

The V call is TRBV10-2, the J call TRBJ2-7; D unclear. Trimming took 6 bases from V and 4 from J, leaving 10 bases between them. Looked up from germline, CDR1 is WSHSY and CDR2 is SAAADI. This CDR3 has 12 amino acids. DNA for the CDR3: TGCGCCAGCAGCGACCTGGGTTACGAGCAGTACTTC. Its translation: CASSDLGYEQYF.

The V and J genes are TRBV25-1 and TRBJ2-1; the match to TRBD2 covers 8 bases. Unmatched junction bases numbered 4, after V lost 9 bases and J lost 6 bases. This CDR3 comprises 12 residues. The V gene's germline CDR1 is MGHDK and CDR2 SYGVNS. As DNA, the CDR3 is TGTGCCAGTGTTGGGACTAGCAATGAGCAGTTCTTC. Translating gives CASVGTSNEQFF.

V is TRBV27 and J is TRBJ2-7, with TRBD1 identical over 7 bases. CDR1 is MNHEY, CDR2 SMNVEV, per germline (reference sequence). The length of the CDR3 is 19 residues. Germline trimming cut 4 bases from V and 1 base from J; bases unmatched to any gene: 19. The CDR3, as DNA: TGTGCCAGCAGTTCCACACTTGGGACAGCCAAAGGACGTTCCTACGAGCAGTACTTC. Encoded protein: CASSSTLGTAKGRSYEQYF.

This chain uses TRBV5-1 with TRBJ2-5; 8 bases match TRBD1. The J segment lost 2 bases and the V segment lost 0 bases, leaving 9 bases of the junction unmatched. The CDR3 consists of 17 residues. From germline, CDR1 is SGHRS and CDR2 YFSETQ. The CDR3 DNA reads TGCGCCAGCAGCTTGGGGACAGGGTATTCAACTCAAGAGACCCAGTACTTC. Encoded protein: CASSLGTGYSTQETQYF.